This TCR beta chain was captured in a study of early T cells in non-severe SARS-CoV-2 infection. Background on the study: Unsorted whole-blood RNA was sequenced in bulk, leaving chains unpaired. Study outcomes and limitations: The VDJdb matching leaned toward anti-spike CD8 responses and overlooked private and CD4 specificities.

As concerns this clonotype: Its cognate antigen is unknown.

Tagging with unique molecular identifiers was applied to individual cDNA molecules. TCRdb reprocessed the 5' RACE reads via MiXCR and lists one record per CDR3 protein. Counted here are approximately 44,000 distinct CDR3 sequences, roughly an eighth occurring once; the ten biggest clones make up 16%. The receptor was derived from an adult who was a healthcare worker with PCR-confirmed SARS-CoV-2 infection or an uninfected control (not recorded which). Sequencing used whole blood.

The chain's CDR3 is CASKNQGGTDTQYF. Written as DNA, the CDR3 is TGTGCCAGCAAAAACCAGGGAGGCACAGATACGCAGTATTTT. This rearrangement joins TRBV2 to TRBJ2-3; D possibly uses TRBD1 or TRBD2 (5 bases each). Trimming pared 7 bases from V and 1 base from J, leaving 12 bases between. This CDR3 region has 14 residues. Germline CDR1 reads SNHLY; CDR2 reads FYNNEI.